This T cell receptor beta chain was sequenced during a study of control samples from healthy donors and cancer patients. This clone came up once. TCRdb keeps only in-frame clones here, not all; method: immunoSEQ multiplex PCR. The sample lists about 120,000 clones, more than 75% occurring once. The source of this sequence is a man aged 30 to 39 in good health. The sequenced sample was blood.

As DNA, the CDR3 is TGTGCCAGCAGCTTGGGGGCCAGGGGGTATCAAGAGACCCAGTACTTC. It translates to CASSLGARGYQETQYF. The chain combines TRBV5-4 with TRBJ2-5, with 7 bases lining up with TRBD1. Trimming cost V 0 bases and J 2 bases; bases outside gene matches: 7. Germline assignment: CDR1 SGHNT and CDR2 YYREEE (reference sequence). There are 16 residues in the CDR3.